The clone carrying this T cell receptor (beta chain) showed up many times. Antigen unknown. The entry originates in a study of Graves' ophthalmopathy and Graves' hyperthyroidism. Hyperthyroidism cases were recent diagnoses of under 2 months' duration in people aged 18 to 65. The source of the PBMCs was less than 12 ml of fresh peripheral blood. The germline V and J ends were trimmed by 4 bases and 5 bases, with 21 bases remaining between them. The CDR3 is 16 amino acids. In germline, CDR1 is SGHTS, CDR2 YDEGEE. The study's findings and limits: A 13-signature model separated ophthalmopathy from stable hyperthyroidism, almost 90% sensitivity, roughly 81% specificity.

From RNA, the CDR3 regions of TCR beta chains were amplified and sequenced. An opening RT-PCR round employed HTBI primers and preceded a second-round multiplex PCR. TCRdb re-derived calls from the multiplex PCR reads in MiXCR, one entry per CDR3 protein. The data contain roughly 380,000 distinct CDR3 sequences, about 16% of them singletons. The specimen sequenced was peripheral blood. The TCR sequence derives from a woman between 18 and 29 years old with stable Graves' hyperthyroidism. V is TRBV5-8 and J is TRBJ1-1; D is unclear. The CDR3 here is CASSPVSNPASTEAFF. CDR3 DNA sequence: TGTGCCAGCAGCCCCGTGAGTAATCCGGCGTCGACTGAAGCTTTCTTT.